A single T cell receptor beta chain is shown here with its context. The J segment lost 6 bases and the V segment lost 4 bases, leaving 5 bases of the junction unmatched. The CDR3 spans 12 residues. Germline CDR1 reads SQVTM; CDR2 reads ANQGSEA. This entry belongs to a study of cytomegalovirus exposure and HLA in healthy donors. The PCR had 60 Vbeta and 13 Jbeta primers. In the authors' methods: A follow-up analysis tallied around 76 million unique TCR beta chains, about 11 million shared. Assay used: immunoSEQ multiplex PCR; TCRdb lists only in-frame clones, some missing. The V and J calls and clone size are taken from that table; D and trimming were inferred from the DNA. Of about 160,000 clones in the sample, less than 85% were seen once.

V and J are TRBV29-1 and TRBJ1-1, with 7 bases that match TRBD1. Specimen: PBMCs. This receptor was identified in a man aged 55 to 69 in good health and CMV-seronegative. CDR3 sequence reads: CSVATGEAEAFF. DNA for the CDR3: TGCAGCGTTGCCACAGGGGAAGCTGAAGCTTTCTTT. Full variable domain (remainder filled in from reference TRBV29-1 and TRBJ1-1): SAVISQKPSRDICQRGTSLTIQCQVDSQVTMMFWYRQQPGQSLTLIATANQGSEATYESGFVIDKFPISRPNLTFSTLTVSNMSPEDSSIYLCSVATGEAEAFFGQGTRLTVV.